This TCR beta chain was observed in a study of shared clonotypes between healthy human individuals. Study-wide results and limits: Naive subsets, compared against memory subsets, generally had larger estimated richness values. A reduction in generation probabilities was seen for non-shared clonotypes relative to those shared by all four donors.

Germline CDR1 is SGHRS and CDR2 is YFSETQ. This CDR3 has 12 residues. The V end lost 4 bases, the J end lost 5 bases, and 8 bases lay between the germline ends. It was into CD45RA+ naive and CD45RA-negative memory subsets that the CD4+ cells were split. Comment on this clone: Its antigen remains unidentified. Other DNA variants within this sample encode the same CDR3.

Libraries were prepared by immunoSEQ multiplex PCR; TCRdb keeps only in-frame clonotypes and omits some of them. This sample has more than 2,000,000 clones, with about 92% found just once. The TCR sequence derives from a man between 18 and 35 years old in good health. The sample was naive CD4+ T cells sorted from blood. Subset: CD45RA+ positively selected. V usage is TRBV5-1 and J usage is TRBJ2-3; no firm D call. The CDR3 protein is CASSLPLDTQYF. The CDR3 DNA sequence: TGCGCCAGCAGCCTACCCTTAGATACGCAGTATTTT.